What follows is one T cell receptor (beta chain) and its context. It was with 60 Vbeta and 13 Jbeta primers that the PCR ran. Only in-frame clones appear in the TCRdb table, and some are missing; sequencing was by immunoSEQ multiplex PCR. The data show 150,000 to 200,000 clones, just under 80% seen once. The data were obtained in a study of cytomegalovirus exposure and HLA in healthy donors. The CDR3 length is 14 residues. Germline CDR1 is LNHDA and CDR2 is SQIVND (reference sequence). The ends were cut back, 4 bases at V and 2 bases at J, with 11 bases in the middle. The sample consisted of PBMCs. This sequence was found in a woman aged 25 to 39 in good health and CMV-seropositive. V is TRBV19 and J is TRBJ2-5, with D perhaps matching TRBD2 (6 bases). The chain's CDR3 is CASSKSRGQETQYF. The CDR3, as DNA: TGTGCCAGTAGTAAGAGCCGGGGGCAAGAGACCCAGTACTTC.